What follows is one TCR beta chain and its context. Its antigen is currently not known. Base qualities are not recorded, but no much larger clone differs from it by a single base. The CDR3 regions of human TCRbeta chains were subjected to immunosequencing. The authors processed their data as follows. Repertoire TCRs were checked for matches against a reference library of SARS-CoV-2-specific TCRs that had been generated using the MIRA antigen-specificity platform. Breadth meant the fraction of unique TCRs that were SARS-CoV-2-associated, whereas depth meant the fraction of total T cells that were SARS-CoV-2-associated. Using the MIRA data, each spike-specific TCR was mapped to the spike region that the TCR reacts to and placed in a CD4 or CD8 class. Log10-transformed breadth and depth values were compared by one-way ANOVA with Sidak's multiple comparisons tests. In its TCRdb copy, this immuneACCESS table keeps in-frame sequences only and misses some clones. Where compared with another copy, unresolved V genes explain less than half of these, and the others have no known cause. D and trimming were read from the DNA, whereas the V and J calls and clone size are those reported in that table. The sample includes around 110,000 clones, with 90% observed a single time. Around 7.6% of the sample comes from the top ten.

Trimming removed 0 bases from V and 1 base from J; the gene matches leave 3 bases unexplained. From the cysteine through the phenylalanine, the CDR3 covers 15 amino acids. Left in the record is the CDR3 DNA by itself, 45 bases read in frame from the first base. CDR1 and CDR2 were assigned from the germline V gene as SGDLS and YYNGEE. The intended sense of this specimen's time point label: about 28 days (+/-7) after the second vaccine dose. AZD1222 recipients whose second dose came at about 4 weeks and those whose second dose came at about 12 weeks were combined into one group, since spike-specific TCR depth and breadth did not differ between the two schedules. The vaccinee samples were drawn from two UK trials, COV001 and COV002, one of which was a single-blind randomized controlled phase 2/3 trial testing AZD1222 (ChAdOx1 nCoV-19) in healthy adults. For TCRbeta chain sequencing, PBMC samples from trial participants were taken at day 0 and at day 28 after the second dose.

This specimen comes from a study of T cell responses to AZD1222 COVID-19 vaccine (dated by TCRdb to the early 2020s). Background for the entire study: TCR sequencing covered roughly 230 trial participants: 200 to 220 given two doses of AZD1222 and about 26 given two doses of MenACWY control vaccine. Trial participants were enrolled into age subgroups of 18-55, 56-69 and 70-plus years, which contained about 150, 28 and 57 TCR-sequenced participants, respectively.

Study-wide conclusions, independent of this receptor: The 56-69-year group was small, and its depth increase did not reach significance, likely because of low power. Because no day 14 peak-response samples were available, repertoires were characterized only after the peak T cell response. Participants were mostly white British and included more females than males, and it was suggested by the authors that clonal diversity may have been underestimated. After two AZD1222 doses, both the breadth and the depth of spike-specific TCRs were significantly higher than at day 0 and than in MenACWY recipients. The whole spike protein was spanned by vaccine-associated CD4 TCRs, and dominant responses were seen in regions 160-218 and 743-854. Reportedly, close to half of the unique spike-specific TCRs recognized epitopes lying outside the regions that are mutated in the B.1.351 and B.1.1.7 variants. Conclusions about previously exposed vaccinees were limited because only a handful of AZD1222 recipients were SARS-CoV-2 seropositive at baseline.

This receptor was taken from an adult who received the AZD1222 COVID-19 vaccine. The sequence joins TRBV9 to TRBJ2-7; the junction holds 8 bases that match TRBD2. The sample consisted of peripheral blood, taken 28 days after the second AZD1222 dose. The DNA is as follows: TGTGCCAGCAGCGTAGGTAGCGGGGCGTCCTACGAGCAGTACTTC. Protein translation: CASSVGSGASYEQYF.